This T cell receptor beta chain is drawn from a study of shared clonotypes between healthy human individuals. The study's findings and limits: The authors expected sequencing depth to affect clonotype sharing among donors.

The J segment lost 4 bases and the V segment lost 5 bases, leaving 16 bases of the junction unmatched. The CDR3 sequence is 17 residues long. The germline CDR1 and CDR2 sequences are MDHEN and SYDVKM. This clone was counted between two and nine times. Antigen specificity is unknown. Ten immunoSEQ deep assay plates held the unsorted PBMC DNA. Assay used: immunoSEQ multiplex PCR; TCRdb lists only in-frame clones, some missing. The sample records approximately 500,000 clones, roughly 80% being singletons. Sequenced sample: PBMCs. The chain combines TRBV28 with TRBJ2-7; TRBD2 matches at 8 bases. The clonotype comes from a woman aged 40 to 49 in good health. Some clones in this sample may be carry-over from other donors' samples. CDR3: CASSPGRLSGSVYEQYF. DNA of the CDR3: TGTGCCAGCAGTCCTGGACGACTGAGCGGGAGTGTTTACGAGCAGTACTTC. Using reference TRBV28 and TRBJ2-7 for the parts outside the CDR3, the full variable domain is DVKVTQSSRYLVKRTGEKVFLECVQDMDHENMFWYRQDPGLGLRLIYFSYDVKMKEKGDIPEGYSVSREKKERFSLILESASTNQTSMYLCASSPGRLSGSVYEQYFGPGTRLTVT.